This TCR beta chain appears in the sequencing data of a study of CD8 T cells in Susac syndrome. Germline CDR1 SGDLS, CDR2 YYNGEE. The V and J ends lost 4 bases and 3 bases, in that order; junction bases with no gene match: 14. The CDR3 is 19 amino acids. This clonotype was detected once. Random hexamers were used to reverse transcribe roughly 0.45 to 1 ug of RNA. TCRdb re-called the immunoSEQ multiplex PCR reads with MiXCR, one entry per CDR3 protein. The data contain 80,000 or so distinct CDR3 sequences, approximately 94% of them singletons. The chain recombines TRBV9 with TRBJ2-6, with TRBD1 identical over 9 bases. The TCR was taken from a human donor with Susac syndrome. Sequenced: CD4+ T cells from PBMCs. CDR3 DNA sequence: TGTGCCAGCAGCCCACGGGACAGGGTGGTTTTTGGTGGGGCCAACGTCCTGACTTTC. Amino acids: CASSPRDRVVFGGANVLTF.